Each of the 8 T cell receptor beta chains below was sequenced from the same sample in a study of T cells in Graves' hyperthyroidism and ophthalmopathy. Amplification targeted TCR beta CDR3 regions from RNA transcripts. The study used the HTBI primer set for a first-round RT-PCR of the TCR CDR3. MiXCR, applied by TCRdb to the multiplex PCR reads, yields one record per CDR3 protein. The sample consists of hundreds of thousands of distinct CDR3 sequences, approximately 15% of them appearing once. Sequenced input: blood. The receptor source for this set is a woman in her thirties or forties with Graves' ophthalmopathy.

This clonotype was recorded at least ten times. This chain connects TRBV12-3 or TRBV12-4 to TRBJ2-1; tentative D call: TRBD1 (5 bases). The V and J ends lost 4 bases and 2 bases respectively, with 12 bases between them. The CDR3 has 15 residues. This CDR3 is CASSYDRGPYNEQFF. For the CDR3, the DNA is TGTGCCAGCAGTTACGACAGAGGTCCCTACAATGAGCAGTTCTTC.

The rearrangement joins TRBV5-1 to TRBJ1-4, with a weak D call TRBD1 (6 bases). The CDR3 spans 15 residues. The ends were cut back, 0 bases at V and 5 bases at J, with 11 bases in the middle. The germline V gene has CDR1 SGHRS and CDR2 YFSETQ. The CDR3 region has the DNA TGCGCCAGCAGCTTGGTCGGGGACACCAATGAAAAACTGTTTTTT. This encodes CASSLVGDTNEKLFF.

With regard to this clonotype: This may stem from a read error, because a much larger clone lies one nucleotide away. The chain employs TRBV5-1 and TRBJ2-7, with 8 bases matching TRBD2. Germline V gene data show CDR1 as SGHRS and CDR2 as YFSETQ. The ends lost 1 base at V and 4 bases at J; junction bases unmatched: 7. The CDR3 consists of 15 residues. The CDR3 DNA follows: TGCGCCAGCAGCTTGTCCGTCGGGAGGGCGTACGAGCAGTACTTC. Amino acids: CASSLSVGRAYEQYF.

The genes are TRBV20-1 and TRBJ2-3; D is perhaps TRBD1 or TRBD2 (6 bases each). Germline CDR1 reads DFQATT; CDR2 reads SNEGSKA (reference sequence). This CDR3 comprises 11 residues. V was pared by 6 bases and J by 6 bases, with 10 bases between. The CDR3 DNA sequence: TGCAGTGCCCAAGGGGGGGATACGCAGTATTTT. Translated: CSAQGGDTQYF.

This clonotype was recorded many times. J is TRBJ1-1 and V is TRBV11-2; D is ambiguous. The germline V gene has CDR1 SGHAT and CDR2 FQNNGV. Trimming cost V 1 base and J 0 bases, with 9 bases left between them. The CDR3 has 15 amino acids. CDR3 bases: TGTGCCAGCAGCTTAGTTGGAAGGATGAACACTGAAGCTTTCTTT. Residues: CASSLVGRMNTEAFF.

This clonotype was observed a handful of times. V and J are TRBV29-1 and TRBJ1-1; D perhaps matches TRBD1 (6 bases). Germline V lookup: CDR1 SQVTM, CDR2 ANQGSEA. V gave up 6 bases and J gave up 10 bases, with 24 bases separating them. The CDR3 is 14 amino acids. The CDR3 DNA reads as TGCAGCGTCCTCCGACCAGGGGTCGAGAGAGGAGCTTTCTTT. Translating it yields CSVLRPGVERGAFF. Drawing the rest from reference TRBV29-1 and TRBJ1-1, the complete variable domain is SAVISQKPSRDICQRGTSLTIQCQVDSQVTMMFWYRQQPGQSLTLIATANQGSEATYESGFVIDKFPISRPNLTFSTLTVSNMSPEDSSIYLCSVLRPGVERGAFFGQGTRLTVV.

This clonotype has at least ten counts. The rearrangement uses TRBV6-2 or TRBV6-3 and TRBJ2-5; D perhaps matches TRBD1 (6 bases). Germline lookup yields CDR1 MNHEY and CDR2 SVGEGT. This CDR3 contains 15 residues. The V and J ends lost 5 bases and 2 bases respectively, with 15 bases between them. The CDR3 protein is CASSKRGKAQETQYF. The CDR3 DNA reads TGTGCCAGCAGTAAGAGGGGGAAAGCACAAGAGACCCAGTACTTC.

The V call is TRBV18, the J call TRBJ2-7, with 7 bases matching TRBD1. V lost 6 bases to trimming and J lost 4 bases; unmatched junction nucleotides: 12. Germline V gives CDR1 KGHSH, CDR2 LQKENI. The CDR3 sequence is 15 residues long. CDR3: CASSAGMTGPYEQYF. The CDR3 DNA follows: TGTGCCAGCTCCGCAGGAATGACAGGGCCGTACGAGCAGTACTTC.